One and the same sample provided the 10 T cell receptor beta chains below, sequenced in a study of regulatory T cells in long-lasting Graves disease. The time point was: persistent/refractory GD, antithyroid drugs over 5 years with positive TRAb. PBMCs were the source of the RNA used for TCR sequencing. Relying on iRepertoire HTBI primers and Arm-PCR of CDR3 regions, the team built TCR beta libraries. TCRdb reanalysed the multiplex PCR reads using MiXCR and keeps one entry per CDR3 protein. Of 700,000 or so distinct CDR3 sequences in the sample, 25% to 30% are singletons; the top ten hold roughly 46%. Specimen: peripheral blood mononuclear cells (PBMCs), collected when the disease was refractory, from a patient treated with antithyroid drugs. These receptors came from a female donor with Graves disease.

The V and J genes are TRBV20-1 and TRBJ2-5; tentatively, D is TRBD2 (6 bases). Germline V gene data show CDR1 as DFQATT and CDR2 as SNEGSKA (reference sequence). Trimming stripped 0 bases from V and 3 bases from J, with 14 bases between. There are 15 residues in the CDR3. CDR3: CSARDTGLQKETQYF. The CDR3 region has the DNA TGCAGTGCTAGAGATACGGGACTGCAGAAAGAGACCCAGTACTTC.

V and J are TRBV18 and TRBJ1-4; D call uncertain. Trimming took off 6 bases at V and 8 bases at J, with 25 bases between the two ends. Germline-derived CDR1 and CDR2 are KGHSH and LQKENI. The CDR3 has 17 amino acids. Here the CDR3 reads CASSPPVWEVGYEKLFF. CDR3 nucleotide sequence: TGTGCCAGCTCCCCCCCGGTATGGGAGGTTGGATACGAAAAACTGTTTTTT.

This chain uses TRBV4-1 with TRBJ2-7; tentatively, D is TRBD2 (6 bases). V lost 0 bases and J lost 4, with 7 bases in between. The CDR3 is 13 residues long. The V gene's germline CDR1 is MGHRA and CDR2 YSYEKL. CDR3 in DNA: TGCGCCAGCAGCCAAGAAGGAGGGTACGAGCAGTACTTC. Amino acid sequence: CASSQEGGYEQYF.

This clonotype was recorded a few times. The chain uses TRBV20-1 and TRBJ2-7; possible D gene TRBD2, 5 bases. Germline V CDR1 and CDR2: DFQATT, SNEGSKA (reference sequence). This CDR3 has 15 amino acids. V lost 0 bases and J 3 bases, leaving 15 bases between the germline ends. In DNA, the CDR3 is TGCAGTGCTAGAGATATACGAGGCCGGGGCTACGAGCAGTACTTC. Protein sequence: CSARDIRGRGYEQYF.

In this sample, this clonotype turned up many times. J is TRBJ2-7 and V is TRBV5-1, with 9 bases aligning to TRBD2. CDR1 and CDR2 from the germline V gene are SGHRS and YFSETQ. The CDR3 covers 15 residues. The V segment lost 0 bases and the J segment 2 bases; nucleotides outside the gene matches: 3. The CDR3 here is CASSLETSGPYEQYF. DNA of the CDR3: TGCGCCAGCAGCTTGGAGACTAGCGGTCCCTACGAGCAGTACTTC. The full variable domain, completed using reference TRBV5-1 and TRBJ2-7, is KAGVTQTPRYLIKTRGQQVTLSCSPISGHRSVSWYQQTPGQGLQFLFEYFSETQRNKGNFPGRFSGRQFSNSRSEMNVSTLELGDSALYLCASSLETSGPYEQYFGPGTRLTVT.

The J gene is TRBJ2-7, the V gene TRBV6-1; D may be TRBD2 (5 bases). CDR3 length: 14 amino acids. Germline values: CDR1 MNHNS, CDR2 SASEGT. Trimming took 6 bases from V and 2 from J, leaving 14 bases between them. The DNA of the CDR3 is TGTGCCAGCAGACCCCGGGCCGGGGCCTACGAGCAGTACTTC. It specifies CASRPRAGAYEQYF.

J is TRBJ2-4 and V is TRBV20-1; D uncertain. Trimming left V 6 bases short and J 11 bases short, with 23 bases between. The germline V gene has CDR1 DFQATT and CDR2 SNEGSKA (reference sequence). The CDR3 is 14 residues long. This CDR3 is CSAPPGGAGSVQYF. The CDR3 DNA follows: TGCAGTGCCCCGCCTGGTGGTGCAGGTTCGGTTCAGTACTTC.

This clonotype has ten or more counts. V and J are TRBV2 and TRBJ2-5, with 13 bases matching TRBD2. V shed 5 bases and J 0 bases; nucleotides not matched to a gene: 3. Germline CDR1 is SNHLY and CDR2 is FYNNEI. The CDR3 length is 16 residues. The CDR3 here is CASSSLAGGHQETQYF. The CDR3 DNA sequence: TGTGCCAGCAGTTCACTAGCGGGAGGGCACCAAGAGACCCAGTACTTC.

This clonotype was found many times. The chain links TRBV10-3 to TRBJ1-1; possibly TRBD1 for D (5 bases). V was trimmed by 3 bases and J by 6 bases, leaving 20 bases between them. The CDR3 totals 16 residues. Germline V gene sequence: CDR1 ENHRY, CDR2 SYGVKD. This CDR3 reads CAISDLLGTGKAEAFF. The CDR3 DNA reads as TGTGCCATCAGTGACTTACTCGGGACGGGGAAGGCTGAAGCTTTCTTT.

The rearrangement uses TRBV5-1 and TRBJ2-1, with TRBD2 identical over 7 bases. V lost 5 bases and J lost 8; bases outside the gene matches: 13. The CDR3 runs 15 residues. CDR1 is SGHRS and CDR2 is YFSETQ in the germline V gene. DNA of the CDR3: TGCGCCAGCAGTTACTTACCGACTAGCATCCATGAGCAGTTCTTC. Translating it yields CASSYLPTSIHEQFF.